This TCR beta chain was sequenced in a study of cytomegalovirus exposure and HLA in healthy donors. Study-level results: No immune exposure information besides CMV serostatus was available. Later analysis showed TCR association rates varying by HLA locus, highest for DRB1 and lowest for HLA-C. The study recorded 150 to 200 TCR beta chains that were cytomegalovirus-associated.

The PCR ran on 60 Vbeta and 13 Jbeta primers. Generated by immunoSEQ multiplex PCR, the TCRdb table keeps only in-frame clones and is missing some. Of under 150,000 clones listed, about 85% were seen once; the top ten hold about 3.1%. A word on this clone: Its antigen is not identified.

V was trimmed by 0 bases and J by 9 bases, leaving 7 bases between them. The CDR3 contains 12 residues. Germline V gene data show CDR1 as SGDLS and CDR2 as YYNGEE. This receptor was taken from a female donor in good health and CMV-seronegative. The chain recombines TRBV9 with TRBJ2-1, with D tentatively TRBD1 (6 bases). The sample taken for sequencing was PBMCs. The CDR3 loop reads CASSVVGGEQFF. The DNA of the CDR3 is TGTGCCAGCAGCGTAGTAGGGGGTGAGCAGTTCTTC.